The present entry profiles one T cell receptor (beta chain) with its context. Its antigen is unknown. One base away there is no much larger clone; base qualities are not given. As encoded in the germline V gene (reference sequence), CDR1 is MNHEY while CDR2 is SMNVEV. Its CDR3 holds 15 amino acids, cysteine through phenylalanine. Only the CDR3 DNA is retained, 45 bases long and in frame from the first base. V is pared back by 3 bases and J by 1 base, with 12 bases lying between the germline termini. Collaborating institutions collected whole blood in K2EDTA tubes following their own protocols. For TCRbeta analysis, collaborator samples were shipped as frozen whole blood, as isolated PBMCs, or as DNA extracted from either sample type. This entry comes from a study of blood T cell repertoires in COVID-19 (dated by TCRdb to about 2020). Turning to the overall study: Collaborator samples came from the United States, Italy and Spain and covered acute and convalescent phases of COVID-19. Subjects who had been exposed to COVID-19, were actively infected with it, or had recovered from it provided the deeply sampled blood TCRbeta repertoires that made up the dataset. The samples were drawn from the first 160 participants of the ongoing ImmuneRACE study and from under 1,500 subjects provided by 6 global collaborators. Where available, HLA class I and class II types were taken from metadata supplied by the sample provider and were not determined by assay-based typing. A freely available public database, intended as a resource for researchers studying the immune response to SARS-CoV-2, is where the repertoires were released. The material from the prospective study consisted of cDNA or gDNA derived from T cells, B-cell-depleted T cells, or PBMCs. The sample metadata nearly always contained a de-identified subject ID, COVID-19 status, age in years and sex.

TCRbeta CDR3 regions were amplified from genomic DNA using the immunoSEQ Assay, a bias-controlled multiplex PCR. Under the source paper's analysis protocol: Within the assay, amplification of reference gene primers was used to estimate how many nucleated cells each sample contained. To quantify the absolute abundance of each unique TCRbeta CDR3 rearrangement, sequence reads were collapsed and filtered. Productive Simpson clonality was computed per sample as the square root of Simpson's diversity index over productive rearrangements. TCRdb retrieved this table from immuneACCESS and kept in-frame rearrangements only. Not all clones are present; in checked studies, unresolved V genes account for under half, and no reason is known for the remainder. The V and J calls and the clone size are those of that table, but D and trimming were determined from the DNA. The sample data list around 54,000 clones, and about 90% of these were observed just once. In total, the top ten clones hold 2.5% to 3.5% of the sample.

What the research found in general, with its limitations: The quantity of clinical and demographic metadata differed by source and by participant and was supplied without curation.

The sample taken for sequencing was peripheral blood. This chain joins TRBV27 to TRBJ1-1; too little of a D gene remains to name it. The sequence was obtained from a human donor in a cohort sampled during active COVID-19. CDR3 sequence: CASSFSNTRNTEAFF. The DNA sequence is TGTGCCAGCAGTTTTAGCAACACCCGGAACACTGAAGCTTTCTTT.